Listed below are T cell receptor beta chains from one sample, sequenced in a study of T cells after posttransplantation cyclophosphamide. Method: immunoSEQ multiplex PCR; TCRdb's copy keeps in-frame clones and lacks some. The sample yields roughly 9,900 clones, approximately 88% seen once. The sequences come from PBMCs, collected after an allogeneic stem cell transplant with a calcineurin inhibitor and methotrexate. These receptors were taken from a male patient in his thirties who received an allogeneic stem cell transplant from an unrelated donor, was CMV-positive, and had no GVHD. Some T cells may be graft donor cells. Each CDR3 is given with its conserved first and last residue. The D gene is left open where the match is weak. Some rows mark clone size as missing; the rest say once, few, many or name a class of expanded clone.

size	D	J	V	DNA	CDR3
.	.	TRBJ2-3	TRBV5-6	TGTGCCAGCAGCTTGGCCGGCACAGATACGCAGTATTTT	CASSLAGTDTQYF
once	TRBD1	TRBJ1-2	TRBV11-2	TGTGCCAGCAGCGTAGGGGGGACGGGACAGGGGAGGGGCTACACCTTC	CASSVGGTGQGRGYTF
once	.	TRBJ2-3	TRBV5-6	TGTGCCAGCAGCTTGGACAGGTCGTACACAGATACGCAGTATTTT	CASSLDRSYTDTQYF
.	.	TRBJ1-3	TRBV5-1	TGCGCCAGCAGCTTGGCCCCAGGGACTGCCATATATTTT	CASSLAPGTAIYF
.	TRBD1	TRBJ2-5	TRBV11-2	TGTGCCAGCAGTCTTACCAGGGGGCCGGGGACCCAGTACTTC	CASSLTRGPGTQYF
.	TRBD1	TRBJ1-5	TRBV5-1	TGCGCCAGCAGCTTGGGCCGACAGGGAGACACCCAGCATTTT	CASSLGRQGDTQHF
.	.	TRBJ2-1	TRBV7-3	TGTGCCAGCAGCTTATCCAGCAATGAGCAGTTCTTC	CASSLSSNEQFF
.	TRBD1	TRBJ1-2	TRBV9	TGTGCCAGCAGCCCGAGACAGGGGGGTCTCTATGGCTACACCTTC	CASSPRQGGLYGYTF
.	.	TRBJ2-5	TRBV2	TGTGCCAGCACCGAAGGGAGACAAGAGACCCAGTACTTC	CASTEGRQETQYF
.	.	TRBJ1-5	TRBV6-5	TGTGCCAGCAGTGAGGACAATCAGCCCCAGCATTTT	CASSEDNQPQHF
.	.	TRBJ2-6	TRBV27	TGTGCCAGCAGTCACGGGGAGGCCAACGTCCTGACTTTC	CASSHGEANVLTF
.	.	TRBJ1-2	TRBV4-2	TGTGCCAGCAGCCAAGATTATACAGGAGACTATGGCTACACCTTC	CASSQDYTGDYGYTF
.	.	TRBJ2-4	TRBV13	TGTGCCAGCAGCTTAAGGACAATTGAAAACATTCAGTACTTC	CASSLRTIENIQYF
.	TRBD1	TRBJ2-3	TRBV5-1	TGCGCCAGCAGCTTGCCGGGACAGAGCACAGATACGCAGTATTTT	CASSLPGQSTDTQYF
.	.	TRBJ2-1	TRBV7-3	TGTGCCAGCAGCTTAACCGGGACTTACAATGAGCAGTTCTTC	CASSLTGTYNEQFF
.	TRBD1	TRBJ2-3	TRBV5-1	TGCGCCAGCAGCTACGGGACAGGGGGAACAGATACGCAGTATTTT	CASSYGTGGTDTQYF
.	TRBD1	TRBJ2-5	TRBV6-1	TGTGCCAGCAGTGAAGCGGCCGGACAGGGGGCCGTGACCCAGTACTTC	CASSEAAGQGAVTQYF
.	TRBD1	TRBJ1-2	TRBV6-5	TGTGCCAGCAGTTACTCCGGGACAGGAAGTGGCTACACCTTC	CASSYSGTGSGYTF
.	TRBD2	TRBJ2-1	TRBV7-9	TGTGCCAGCAGCTTAGGATGGGGGCGCATAGCGGGAGGCGGGAATGAGCAGTTCTTC	CASSLGWGRIAGGGNEQFF
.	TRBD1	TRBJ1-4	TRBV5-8	TGTGCCAGCAGCCAGCCGGGACAGGGGAGGGGCGAAAAACTGTTTTTT	CASSQPGQGRGEKLFF
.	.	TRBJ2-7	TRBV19	TGTGCCAGTGGGGTTGAGGGCTACGAGCAGTACTTC	CASGVEGYEQYF
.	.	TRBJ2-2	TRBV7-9	TGTGCCAGCAGCTTAGGATGGACCGGGGAGCTGCTTTTT	CASSLGWTGELLF
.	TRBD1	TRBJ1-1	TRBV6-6	TGTGCCAGCATTAAGGGGGCGGAGGACACTGAAGCTTTCTTT	CASIKGAEDTEAFF
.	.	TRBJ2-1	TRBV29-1	TGCAGCGTTGAATGGGGGCTAAGCGCGAACTACAATGAGCAGTTCTTC	CSVEWGLSANYNEQFF